This entry lists 28 T cell receptor beta chains sequenced from one sample in a study of cytomegalovirus exposure and HLA in healthy donors (dated by TCRdb to about 2017). Libraries were built with the immunoSEQ multiplex PCR assay. The multiplex PCR relied on a mix of 60 forward primers for TCR Vbeta segments and 13 reverse primers for TCR Jbeta segments. The source is immuneACCESS, and TCRdb retained only in-frame sequences with V and J called. Part of the clones is not carried over; for the studies checked, unresolved V genes explain less than half of this, and the remainder is unexplained. The sample includes a few hundred thousand clones, with 92% observed a single time. Jointly, the top ten make up roughly 1.6% of the sample. Sequenced input: PBMCs. These receptors came from a girl aged 2-10 years in good health and CMV-seronegative.

The rearrangement joins TRBV12-5 to TRBJ2-1; tentative D call: TRBD2 (6 bases). CDR1 and CDR2 (germline): LGHNT, FRNRAP. This CDR3 region has 16 residues. V was trimmed by 0 bases and J by 5 bases, leaving 14 bases between them. CDR3 DNA sequence: TGTGCTAGTGGTTTGGTACCCGGGAGCGGCAACAATGAGCAGTTCTTC. Amino acid sequence: CASGLVPGSGNNEQFF.

The chain combines TRBV21-1 with TRBJ2-7; the DNA was not compared with TRBD2, the D call given in the table. TRBV21-1 is shown as a pseudogene. The CDR3 spans 13 residues. The CDR3 loop is CASGLERGYEQYF. The CDR3 DNA reads as TGTGCCAGCGGCCTTGAGCGGGGGTACGAGCAGTACTTC.

In its sample, this clone was seen once. J is TRBJ1-5 and V is TRBV6-6; D is perhaps TRBD1 (5 bases). V lost 8 bases and J lost 3, with 14 bases in between. From germline, CDR1 is MNHNY and CDR2 SVGAGI (reference sequence). CDR3 length: 14 amino acids. The DNA for the CDR3 is TGTGCCAGCGGGGCAAGTCTATTCAATCAGCCCCAGCATTTT. Its translation: CASGASLFNQPQHF.

V gene TRBV10-3 combines with J gene TRBJ2-7, with 9 bases fitting TRBD1. Per the germline V gene, CDR1 is ENHRY and CDR2 is SYGVKD. The CDR3 contains 11 residues. J was trimmed by 5 bases and V by 9 bases; bases with no gene match: 2. Here the CDR3 reads CAIGQGNEQYF. CDR3 DNA: TGTGCCATTGGACAGGGGAACGAGCAGTACTTC.

V is TRBV29-1 and J is TRBJ2-1, with TRBD2 matching 12 bases. The V and J ends lost 5 bases and 9 bases, in that order; junction bases with no gene match: 11. Germline values: CDR1 SQVTM, CDR2 ANQGSEA. This CDR3 has 15 residues. CDR3 loop: CSVQQRLAGVGEQFF. CDR3 coding DNA: TGCAGCGTTCAACAGCGACTAGCGGGAGTGGGTGAGCAGTTCTTC.

This clone was detected only once. The chain is built from TRBV30 and TRBJ1-5; 9 nucleotides agree with TRBD1. V shed 5 bases and J 5 bases; nucleotides not matched to a gene: 7. This CDR3 spans 14 amino acids. Germline-derived CDR1 and CDR2 are GTSNPN and SVGIG (reference sequence). CDR3: CAWAPTGGYQPQHF. CDR3 nucleotides: TGTGCCTGGGCACCAACAGGGGGCTATCAGCCCCAGCATTTT.

Concerning this clone: The junction differs from germline at one of its ends, possibly a read error. The chain is built from TRBV7-7 and TRBJ2-2, with 10 bases lining up with TRBD1. CDR1 is SSHAT, CDR2 FNYEAQ, per germline (reference sequence). CDR3 length: 17 residues. The CDR3 DNA is TGTGCTAGCAGTAGCGGGACAGGGGCTCCAAACACCGGGGAGCTGTTTTTT. It specifies CASSSGTGAPNTGELFF.

V gene TRBV30 combines with J gene TRBJ2-7, with TRBD2 as a possible D gene (7 bases). This CDR3 comprises 11 residues. Germline CDR1 reads GTSNPN; CDR2 reads SVGIG (reference sequence). V was shortened by 2 bases and J by 6 bases, with 8 bases between the two germline ends. CDR3 loop: CAWSRGGEQYF. Written as DNA, the CDR3 is TGTGCCTGGAGTAGGGGGGGCGAGCAGTACTTC.

The rearrangement joins TRBV5-6 to TRBJ1-5; D call uncertain. Germline values: CDR1 SGHDT, CDR2 YYEEEE. The CDR3 is made up of 14 amino acids. With 0 bases removed from V and 0 bases from J, the gap between germline ends came to 4 bases. In nucleotides, the CDR3 is TGTGCCAGCAGCTTGGACGGTAGCAATCAGCCCCAGCATTTT. Protein: CASSLDGSNQPQHF.

The chain joins TRBV19 to TRBJ2-3; 11 nucleotides line up with TRBD2. The V gene's germline CDR1 is LNHDA and CDR2 SQIVND (reference sequence). The V gene end was trimmed by 7 bases and the J gene end by 4 bases; junction bases not matched to a gene: 1. The CDR3 extends over 13 amino acids. The CDR3 reads CASKLAGADTQYF. CDR3 nucleotides: TGTGCCAGTAAACTAGCGGGGGCAGATACGCAGTATTTT.

The genes are TRBV4-2 and TRBJ1-2; 9 bases match TRBD1. This CDR3 has 15 amino acids. Germline V gene data show CDR1 as LGHNA and CDR2 as YNFKEQ. V dropped 1 base and J dropped 6; count of bases not matched to a gene: 6. CDR3 sequence: CASSQGGTGLDGYTF. DNA for the CDR3: TGTGCCAGCAGCCAAGGCGGGACAGGGTTGGATGGCTACACCTTC.

The rearrangement links TRBV2 to TRBJ1-5, with 10 bases lining up with TRBD1. This CDR3 is built from 15 residues. Germline CDR1 and CDR2: SNHLY and FYNNEI. V lost 4 bases to trimming and J lost 7 bases; unmatched junction nucleotides: 7. The CDR3, as DNA: TGTGCCAGCAGTGCTGGGACAGGGGTTTGGCAGCCCCAGCATTTT. Translated: CASSAGTGVWQPQHF.

This clone was seen just once. This chain joins TRBV19 and TRBJ1-4; 7 bases align to TRBD1. This CDR3 comprises 14 residues. With 3 bases clipped from V and 7 bases from J, the junction kept 5 bases outside the gene matches. From germline, CDR1 is LNHDA and CDR2 SQIVND (reference sequence). The CDR3: CASSMGQIIEKLFF. In nucleotides, the CDR3 is TGTGCCAGTAGTATGGGACAGATTATTGAAAAACTGTTTTTT.

The gene calls are TRBV30 and TRBJ2-3; 8 bases align to TRBD2. The germline V gene encodes CDR1 GTSNPN and CDR2 SVGIG (reference sequence). The CDR3 has 14 residues. The ends lost 5 bases at V and 5 bases at J; junction bases unmatched: 9. This chain's CDR3 is CAWARGGRGDTQYF. The CDR3 coding sequence is TGTGCCTGGGCCCGGGGGGGGAGAGGAGATACGCAGTATTTT.

As concerns this clone: One end of the junction does not line up with germline, which may come from a read error. The chain is built from TRBV7-2 and TRBJ2-7; D is possibly TRBD1 (5 bases). Germline V gives CDR1 SGHTA, CDR2 FQGNSA. The CDR3 is 11 amino acids. CDR3 region: CASSLDRTTLF. The CDR3 DNA reads as TGTGCCAGCAGCTTAGATAGGACAACGCTCTTC. Full variable domain (remainder filled in from reference TRBV7-2 and TRBJ2-7): GAGVSQSPSNKVTEKGKDVELRCDPISGHTALYWYRQSLGQGLEFLIYFQGNSAPDKSGLPSDRFSAERTGGSVSTLTIQRTQQEDSAVYLCASSLDRTTLFGPGTRLTVT.

The gene calls are TRBV30 and TRBJ1-2, with D possibly TRBD1 on 5 matching bases. The V end lost 1 base, the J end lost 6 bases, and 12 bases lay between the germline ends. This CDR3 comprises 13 residues. The germline CDR1 and CDR2 sequences are GTSNPN and SVGIG (reference sequence). The CDR3 loop is CAWSAAQGDGYTF. In DNA, the CDR3 is TGTGCCTGGAGTGCGGCCCAGGGTGATGGCTACACCTTC.

The V call is TRBV10-3, the J call TRBJ2-1; 7 nucleotides line up with TRBD2. From germline, CDR1 is ENHRY and CDR2 SYGVKD. The CDR3 is 15 amino acids. J gave up 3 bases and V 2 bases, and 4 bases lay outside the gene matches. The CDR3 spells CAISEIAGDYNEQFF. The CDR3, as DNA: TGTGCCATCAGTGAGATAGCGGGTGACTACAATGAGCAGTTCTTC.

The CDR3 loop is CASSRTSGANTGELFF. For the CDR3, the DNA is TGTGCCAGCAGCCGGACTAGCGGCGCGAACACCGGGGAGCTGTTTTTT. This chain connects TRBV4-2 to TRBJ2-2, with 10 bases fitting TRBD2. Per germline, CDR1 LGHNA and CDR2 YNFKEQ. The V gene end was trimmed by 4 bases and the J gene end by 0 bases; junction bases not matched to a gene: 2. The CDR3 consists of 16 residues.

The rearrangement joins TRBV27 to TRBJ2-1, with 11 bases aligning to TRBD2. Germline CDR1 MNHEY, CDR2 SMNVEV (reference sequence). The CDR3 is 15 amino acids. J was trimmed by 7 bases and V by 4 bases; bases with no gene match: 6. In nucleotides, the CDR3 is TGTGCCAGCAGTTCCGGGACTAGCGGTTTAAATGAGCAGTTCTTC. Protein product: CASSSGTSGLNEQFF.

The genes are TRBV30 and TRBJ1-3, with 9 bases lining up with TRBD1. V lost 3 bases, J lost 3 bases, and 3 bases stayed unmatched. The CDR3 loop spans 14 amino acids. In germline, CDR1 is GTSNPN, CDR2 SVGIG (reference sequence). Here the CDR3 DNA reads TGTGCCTGGAGGGGACAGGGAAATGGAAACACCATATATTTT. It translates to CAWRGQGNGNTIYF.

This chain uses TRBV9 with TRBJ2-7; no clear D gene. Germline-derived CDR1 and CDR2 are SGDLS and YYNGEE. The CDR3 runs 15 residues. The V end was cut by 0 bases, the J end by 4 bases, with 14 bases between. The CDR3 region has the DNA TGTGCCAGCAGCGTAGGGCCCCCGAACGATTACGAGCAGTACTTC. It translates to CASSVGPPNDYEQYF.

The V and J genes are TRBV7-6 and TRBJ2-5; possibly TRBD2 for D (6 bases). Judging by the DNA end, TRBJ2-7 fits better; the J call may be wrong. The CDR3 runs to 13 residues. Germline CDR1 SGHVS, CDR2 FNYEAQ. This CDR3 is CASSRGWGYEQYF. In nucleotides, the CDR3 is TGTGCCAGCAGCCGGGGGTGGGGCTACGAGCAGTACTTC.

This chain joins TRBV7-9 and TRBJ1-1; 9 bases are a match to TRBD1. This CDR3 comprises 15 residues. Trimming at V came to 4 bases and at J to 3 bases, leaving 6 bases not matched to a gene. Germline V CDR1 and CDR2: SEHNR, FQNEAQ (reference sequence). CDR3 sequence (DNA): TGTGCCAGCAGCTCAGGGACAGGGTTCGACACTGAAGCTTTCTTT. Its translation: CASSSGTGFDTEAFF.

The chain recombines TRBV4-1 with TRBJ1-1; the D gene is possibly TRBD1 (5 bases). Germline-derived CDR1 and CDR2 are MGHRA and YSYEKL. The V end lost 0 bases, the J end lost 1 base, and 6 bases lay between the germline ends. The CDR3 is made up of 14 amino acids. CDR3 amino acids: CASSQDQGNTEAFF. The CDR3 region has the DNA TGCGCCAGCAGCCAAGATCAGGGGAACACTGAAGCTTTCTTT.

J is TRBJ1-6 and V is TRBV6-5, with a weak D call TRBD1 (6 bases). Germline assignment: CDR1 MNHEY and CDR2 SVGAGI. V was trimmed by 6 bases and J by 10 bases, leaving 13 bases between them. The CDR3 spans 13 residues. CDR3 region: CASRPTGQSPLHF. The CDR3 DNA follows: TGTGCCAGCAGACCTACTGGACAGTCACCCCTCCACTTT.

The rearrangement uses TRBV5-1 and TRBJ2-5, with D possibly TRBD1 on 6 matching bases. Germline CDR1 SGHRS, CDR2 YFSETQ. Deletions cut 0 bases from V and 1 base from J, with 10 bases between. The CDR3 runs 15 residues. CDR3 nucleotide sequence: TGCGCCAGCAGCTTGGGGACAGCCTCCCAAGAGACCCAGTACTTC. Its translation is CASSLGTASQETQYF.

This clone was detected only a few times. This chain connects TRBV30 to TRBJ2-3; D gene unclear. CDR3 size: 15 residues. Per germline, CDR1 GTSNPN and CDR2 SVGIG (reference sequence). Trimming removed 4 bases from V and 2 bases from J, with 16 bases in between. CDR3 in amino acids: CAWNGDPPYTDTQYF. The DNA for the CDR3 is TGTGCCTGGAACGGAGACCCTCCCTACACAGATACGCAGTATTTT.

The chain has TRBV10-3 and TRBJ1-3; 7 bases agree with TRBD1. CDR3 length: 14 amino acids. The trim removed 6 bases at V and 2 bases at J, leaving 4 bases unmatched. Germline CDR1 and CDR2: ENHRY and SYGVKD. The CDR3 loop reads CAISETGPGNTIYF. The CDR3 DNA sequence: TGTGCCATCAGCGAGACAGGGCCTGGAAACACCATATATTTT.